Following are 5 T cell receptor beta chains from one sample sequenced in a study of T cell responses to AZD1222 COVID-19 vaccine. TCRdb's copy holds only in-frame clones and misses some; the assay was immunoSEQ multiplex PCR. The sample holds 100,000 to 150,000 clones; about nine tenths are singletons and the top ten take 6.3%. The starting material was peripheral blood, obtained on day 0 of AZD1222 vaccination. The receptors come from an adult in good health.

The V call is TRBV7-9, the J call TRBJ2-3, with D tentatively TRBD2 (6 bases). Trimming pared 2 bases from V and 0 bases from J, leaving 9 bases between. Germline values: CDR1 SEHNR, CDR2 FQNEAQ (reference sequence). This CDR3 spans 15 amino acids. CDR3 loop: CASSLMRGSTDTQYF. CDR3 nucleotides: TGTGCCAGCAGCTTAATGCGGGGTAGCACAGATACGCAGTATTTT.

The V gene is TRBV7-9, the J gene TRBJ2-5, with TRBD1 as a possible D gene (6 bases). Germline values: CDR1 SEHNR, CDR2 FQNEAQ (reference sequence). This CDR3 comprises 13 residues. The germline V and J ends were trimmed by 5 bases and 8 bases, with 15 bases remaining between them. CDR3 region: CASSNRQVVTQYF. CDR3 DNA: TGTGCCAGCAGCAACCGACAGGTCGTAACCCAGTACTTC.

This rearrangement joins TRBV15 to TRBJ2-3; no definite D call. Trimming took 6 bases from V and 4 from J, leaving 14 bases between them. This CDR3 has 14 residues. Germline-derived CDR1 and CDR2 are LNHNV and YYDKDF (reference sequence). CDR3 in amino acids: CATREAWDADTQYF. The CDR3 nucleotides read TGTGCCACCAGGGAAGCTTGGGATGCAGATACGCAGTATTTT.

The genes are TRBV6-1 and TRBJ1-6; a possible D gene is TRBD1 (5 bases). Deletions cut 3 bases from V and 7 bases from J, with 10 bases between. The germline CDR1 and CDR2 sequences are MNHNS and SASEGT. CDR3 length: 14 amino acids. CDR3 in amino acids: CASSDDRENSPLHF. CDR3 in DNA: TGTGCCAGCAGTGATGACAGAGAAAATTCACCCCTCCACTTT.

This clone was seen only once. The chain is built from TRBV7-9 and TRBJ2-5; D is ambiguous. From germline, CDR1 is SEHNR and CDR2 FQNEAQ (reference sequence). Trimming took 7 bases from V and 5 from J, leaving 17 bases between them. This CDR3 spans 14 amino acids. Here the CDR3 DNA reads TGTGCCAGCACTAAACCGCCCGGCAGGGAGACCCAGTACTTC. It specifies CASTKPPGRETQYF.